This T cell receptor beta chain came from a study of Ad26.COV2.S vaccination and SARS-CoV-2 variants (dated by TCRdb to 2020 to 2023). About the study as a whole: Donors in the vaccine arm were drawn from COV1001, a multicentre, randomized, double-blind, placebo-controlled phase I-IIa trial testing Ad26.COV2.S in healthy adults. Sequencing of the TCRbeta repertoire served to evaluate the specificity and breadth of SARS-CoV-2-reactive T cell receptors following Ad26.COV2.S vaccination. A total of around 32 samples were included in the TCR-sequenced set, comprising roughly 20 Ad26.COV2.S vaccine recipients, 5 placebo recipients and 8 SARS-CoV-2 convalescent individuals. Ad26.COV2.S was given intramuscularly at 5x10^10 or 1x10^11 viral particles, as a single shot or as two shots 56 days apart. Trial participants were randomized into five groups of five, in which low-dose or high-dose Ad26.COV2.S was given once or twice, or placebo was given on both occasions. Investigators remained blinded to trial group allocation during experiments and outcome assessment. What the study reported, not specific to this receptor: After vaccination, substantial breadth of spike-specific CD8+ and CD4+ T cell responses was reported. Vaccine and placebo recipients had comparable non-spike TCR breadth, which fits with the vaccine containing only spike. The authors noted that the TCR breadth and depth analyses may have underestimated total T cell responses. The study lacked the statistical power to compare responses across vaccine doses or regimens. Spike-specific TCR breadth was higher in Ad26.COV2.S recipients than in placebo recipients (P = 0.0014).

CDR1 is given as MDHEN and CDR2 as SYDVKM, both from the germline V gene. From cysteine to phenylalanine, the CDR3 is 17 amino acids long. Left in the record is the CDR3 DNA by itself, 51 bases read in frame from the first base. At the junction V is shortened by 2 bases and J by 3 bases; bases outside the gene matches: 9. In regard to this clone: Its binding antigen is unknown. The record has no base qualities; no much larger clone is one base away.

The treatment or condition label on this specimen signifies: some 20 received Ad26.COV2.S at low or high dose, single or two shots; about 5 received placebo; per-sample allocation not given. For vaccine and placebo recipients, repertoires were sequenced using samples collected on day 63 after the first injection. Between 29 July and 7 August 2020, Cohort 1b enrolled approximately 26 adults aged 18-55 years at one site in Boston, USA. Ad26.COV2.S was a replication-incompetent adenovirus type 26 vector that expressed a prefusion-stabilized SARS-CoV-2 spike protein derived from the original Wuhan strain. TCRbeta CDR3 regions were sequenced with the immunoSEQ Assay. After extraction, genomic DNA underwent amplification by bias-controlled multiplex PCR, followed by high-throughput sequencing. For the original study's pipeline: To quantify the absolute abundance of every unique TCRbeta CDR3 region, sequences were collapsed and filtered. Usable DNA was measured by amplifying reference genes present in all nucleated cells, and TCRbeta template counts were normalized to that usable DNA to estimate T cell fraction. Repertoire TCRs were annotated as SARS-CoV-2-specific when V gene, CDR3 amino acid sequence and J gene were exactly matched to a known reactive TCR set. MIRA supplied the reference SARS-CoV-2 TCR set, which was filtered for enrichment in COVID-19-positive ImmuneCODE repertoires so that public or cross-reactive TCRs were removed. Using the MIRA antigens, annotated TCRs were further analysed by specific ORF or by position within an ORF. Breadth was defined as the number of annotated unique rearrangements divided by the total number of unique productive rearrangements, and depth was defined as the summed frequency of the annotated unique rearrangements. Two-sided Wilcoxon rank-sum tests were used to compare TCR breadth between groups. This immuneACCESS table, as held by TCRdb, lists in-frame sequences with V and J called but not all clones. Of the missing ones, under half trace to an unresolved V gene in checked studies; the others have no known cause. V and J calls plus clone size are reproduced from that table; the DNA served to infer D and trimming. This sample gives approximately 410,000 clones in total; around 92% of them show up just once. The ten largest clones capture more than 1.5% of the sample.

This clonotype originated in a person aged 18-65 years who received the Ad26.COV2.S COVID-19 vaccine or a placebo. The input for sequencing was peripheral blood, taken in a trial of Ad26.COV2.S vaccine versus placebo. The sequence links TRBV28 to TRBJ1-2; 10 bases in the middle match TRBD1. In nucleotide form, the sequence is TGTGCCAGCAGTTTAGATGAACTCGGGACAGGGGACTATGGCTACACCTTC. It translates as CASSLDELGTGDYGYTF.